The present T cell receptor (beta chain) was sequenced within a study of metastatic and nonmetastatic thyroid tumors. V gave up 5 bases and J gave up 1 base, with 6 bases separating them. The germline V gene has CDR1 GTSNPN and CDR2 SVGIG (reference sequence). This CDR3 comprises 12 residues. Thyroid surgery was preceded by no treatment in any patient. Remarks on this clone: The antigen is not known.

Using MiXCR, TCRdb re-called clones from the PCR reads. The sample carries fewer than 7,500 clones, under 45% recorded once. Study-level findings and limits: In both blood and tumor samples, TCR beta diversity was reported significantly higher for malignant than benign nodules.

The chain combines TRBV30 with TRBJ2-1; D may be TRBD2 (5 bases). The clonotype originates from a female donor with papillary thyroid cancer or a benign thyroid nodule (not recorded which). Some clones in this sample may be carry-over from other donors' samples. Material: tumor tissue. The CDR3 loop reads CAWRTSYNEQFF. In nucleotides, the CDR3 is TGTGCCTGGCGGACTTCCTACAATGAGCAGTTCTTC.